This TCR beta chain stems from a study of blood T cell repertoires in COVID-19. Study-level background: Whether acute or convalescent, the COVID-19 samples came from the United States, Italy and Spain. The cDNA or gDNA used as material had been derived from T cells, B-cell-depleted T cells, or PBMCs.

As handled by the study authors: Counts of nucleated cells, estimated from reference gene primer amplification, were obtained. Clones were read by immunoSEQ multiplex PCR, and TCRdb kept only the in-frame ones, dropping some. The V and J calls and clone size were taken over from that table, and D and trimming were inferred from the DNA. The sample shows about 20,000 clones, 89% of them seen only once. This clone was picked up a small number of times. CDR3 length: 15 amino acids. Germline CDR1 reads MNHEY; CDR2 reads SVGAGI. Trimming at V came to 5 bases and at J to 2 bases, leaving 5 bases not matched to a gene.

This receptor was identified in a human donor with active COVID-19. The donor label of this sample is uncertain. The specimen was peripheral blood. The chain joins TRBV6-5 to TRBJ2-7; 11 nucleotides agree with TRBD2. CDR3 nucleotide sequence: TGTGCCAGCAGTCGAACTAGCGGGAGTACCTACGAGCAGTACTTC. It translates to CASSRTSGSTYEQYF.